One sample yielded the 14 T cell receptor beta chains listed below, sequenced in a study of shared clonotypes between healthy human individuals. The assay was immunoSEQ multiplex PCR, and TCRdb's table has in-frame clones only and misses some. Among some 2.3 million clones listed, roughly 93% were seen once. Sequenced material: naive CD4+ T cells from PBMCs. Subset given: CD45RA+ positively selected. The receptors originated from a man younger than 35 in good health. Some clones in this sample may be carry-over from other donors' samples.

The V gene is TRBV19, the J gene TRBJ2-2; perhaps TRBD2 as D (5 bases). The CDR3 totals 14 residues. V was clipped by 9 bases and J by 1 base, with 12 bases between them. The germline CDR1 and CDR2 sequences are LNHDA and SQIVND (reference sequence). The CDR3 DNA reads as TGTGCCAGCGAAAGGACTGTGAACACCGGGGAGCTGTTTTTT. Its protein is CASERTVNTGELFF.

The rearrangement joins TRBV6-1 to TRBJ1-5, with 10 nucleotides matching TRBD1. The V gene's germline CDR1 is MNHNS and CDR2 SASEGT. The CDR3 runs to 16 residues. V shed 4 bases and J 4 bases; nucleotides not matched to a gene: 7. The CDR3 region is CASSARDRGLNQPQHF. The CDR3 nucleotides read TGTGCCAGCAGTGCCCGGGACAGGGGTTTAAATCAGCCCCAGCATTTT.

CDR3 bases: TGTGCCAGCAGTTTAATACTAGCGGGAGGGCTTGGGACAGATACGCAGTATTTT. It specifies CASSLILAGGLGTDTQYF. The chain has TRBV27 and TRBJ2-3; 13 bases agree with TRBD2. The junction had 8 bases not matched to a gene; V was cut back by 2 bases and J by 3 bases. The CDR3 covers 18 residues. The germline V gene has CDR1 MNHEY and CDR2 SMNVEV (reference sequence).

This clone was seen only once. The chain has TRBV2 and TRBJ1-1; 7 bases line up with TRBD1. CDR3 size: 13 residues. J lost 7 bases, V lost 5 bases, and 7 bases had no gene match. Germline loops: CDR1 SNHLY, CDR2 FYNNEI. CDR3 in DNA: TGTGCCAGCAGTTATGACAGGGAACATGAAGCTTTCTTT. Translation gives CASSYDREHEAFF.

The V and J genes are TRBV21-1 and TRBJ2-4; the DNA was not used to check the table's D call, TRBD2. TRBV21-1 is an annotated pseudogene. The CDR3 contains 18 residues. The CDR3 region is CASSSGLAGVLAKNIQYF. The CDR3 nucleotides read TGTGCCAGCAGCTCGGGACTAGCGGGAGTTTTAGCCAAAAACATTCAGTACTTC.

J is TRBJ1-2 and V is TRBV6-5, with a tentative D call TRBD1 (5 bases). The CDR3 runs to 14 residues. The germline V gene encodes CDR1 MNHEY and CDR2 SVGAGI. Trimming removed 2 bases from V and 7 bases from J, with 14 bases in between. CDR3 in amino acids: CASSYGTSQTGYTF. The CDR3 DNA reads as TGTGCCAGCAGTTACGGGACTTCCCAGACTGGCTACACCTTC.

The V and J genes are TRBV5-1 and TRBJ2-1; no firm D call. The CDR3 runs to 14 residues. The V and J ends lost 3 bases and 2 bases respectively, with 9 bases between them. CDR1 is SGHRS and CDR2 is YFSETQ in the germline V gene. DNA of the CDR3: TGCGCCAGCAGCTCCGACTCTACCTACAATGAGCAGTTCTTC. Translating it yields CASSSDSTYNEQFF.

The chain joins TRBV7-3 to TRBJ1-1; D is uncertain. V was shortened by 5 bases and J by 3 bases, with 10 bases between the two germline ends. The germline CDR1 and CDR2 sequences are SGHTA and FQGTGA. CDR3 length: 13 residues. DNA of the CDR3: TGTGCCAGCAGCCCCGATGGCTACACTGAAGCTTTCTTT. Protein: CASSPDGYTEAFF.

This chain uses TRBV19 with TRBJ2-7, with TRBD2 as a possible D gene (6 bases). Germline CDR1 reads LNHDA; CDR2 reads SQIVND (reference sequence). Between the trimmed V and J ends, which lost 1 base and 9 bases, there was a span of 13 bases. CDR3 length: 13 residues. This CDR3 is CASSIGALGRQYF. As DNA, the CDR3 is TGTGCCAGTAGTATAGGAGCCCTCGGGAGGCAGTACTTC.

Note on this clone: Other DNA sequences in the sample encode the same CDR3. The gene calls are TRBV29-1 and TRBJ1-5; 7 positions match TRBD1. Trimming cost V 6 bases and J 4 bases; bases outside gene matches: 3. The CDR3 is 12 residues long. Germline V gene data show CDR1 as SQVTM and CDR2 as ANQGSEA. The CDR3 loop is CSVGQANQPQHF. CDR3 in DNA: TGCAGCGTCGGACAGGCAAATCAGCCCCAGCATTTT.

This clone was seen once. The chain combines TRBV10-3 with TRBJ2-2; 11 bases agree with TRBD2. Germline V lookup: CDR1 ENHRY, CDR2 SYGVKD. The CDR3 consists of 16 residues. The ends lost 3 bases at V and 7 bases at J; junction bases unmatched: 7. The CDR3 is CAISDITSGRNGELFF. CDR3 sequence (DNA): TGTGCCATCAGTGATATCACTAGCGGGAGAAACGGGGAGCTGTTTTTT.

CDR3 residues: CASSQERRQGGYTF. CDR3 in DNA: TGTGCCAGCAGCCAAGAAAGGAGACAGGGCGGCTACACCTTC. J is TRBJ1-2 and V is TRBV14, with 7 bases aligning to TRBD1. The germline CDR1 and CDR2 sequences are SGHDN and FVKESK. This CDR3 has 14 amino acids. J gave up 8 bases and V 0 bases, and 6 bases lay outside the gene matches.

This chain uses TRBV10-3 with TRBJ2-7; D may be TRBD1 (5 bases). Trimming cost V 6 bases and J 1 base, with 13 bases left between them. The CDR3 is 14 residues long. Germline V gene lookup returns CDR1 ENHRY and CDR2 SYGVKD. The CDR3 region is CAISVRQTSYEQYF. The CDR3 DNA reads as TGTGCCATCAGCGTCAGACAGACTTCCTACGAGCAGTACTTC.

The genes are TRBV14 and TRBJ2-3; 10 positions match TRBD1. J was trimmed by 8 bases and V by 3 bases; bases with no gene match: 8. Germline V lookup: CDR1 SGHDN, CDR2 FVKESK. CDR3 length equals 15 residues. The CDR3 reads CASSHRTGGMVTQYF. The CDR3 DNA reads as TGTGCCAGCAGCCACAGGACAGGGGGAATGGTTACGCAGTATTTT.